These T cell receptor beta chains were read from a single sample in a study of blood T cells in healthy people across ages. TCRdb itself ran the 5' RACE reads through MiXCR, one entry per CDR3 protein. This table has about 680,000 distinct CDR3 sequences, 49% appearing once. Sequenced: blood. The receptors stem from an older woman in good health. Both conserved end residues are part of each CDR3.

J: TRBJ1-4; V: TRBV4-2; CDR3: CASSQDREELFF
J: TRBJ2-1; V: TRBV12-3/TRBV12-4; CDR3: CASSPPDREGEQFF
J: TRBJ2-1; V: TRBV28; CDR3: CASSRRDRGSDEQFF
J: TRBJ2-2; V: TRBV10-3; CDR3: CAISVGGSGTGELFF
J: TRBJ1-1; V: TRBV10-3; CDR3: CAISTRPYEAFF
J: TRBJ2-7; V: TRBV28; CDR3: CASSLWGTGGTYEQYF
J: TRBJ2-5; V: TRBV29-1; CDR3: CSVEQGTETQYF
J: TRBJ1-2; V: TRBV15; CDR3: CATSRDGRGFYGYTF
J: TRBJ1-2; V: TRBV7-2; CDR3: CASSLSTPPGGYTF
J: TRBJ2-7; V: TRBV3-1; CDR3: CASSQVHLGYEQYF
J: TRBJ2-1; V: TRBV6-4; CDR3: CASSDSDRDGYNEQFF
J: TRBJ2-5; V: TRBV7-3; CDR3: CASSFGQGAQYF
J: TRBJ2-7; V: TRBV5-1; CDR3: CASSSWTGGTYEQYF
J: TRBJ2-7; V: TRBV6-6; CDR3: CASSYSSGSSYEQYF
J: TRBJ2-3; V: TRBV7-2; CDR3: CASSLGGNTQYF
J: TRBJ2-5; V: TRBV7-3; CDR3: CASSRSGRAEETQYF